Sequencing of this T cell receptor (beta chain) was carried out in a study of Ad26.COV2.S vaccination and SARS-CoV-2 variants (dated by TCRdb to about 2021). With respect to the entire study: Vaccine-arm donors came from COV1001, a multicentre, randomized, double-blind, placebo-controlled phase I-IIa trial of Ad26.COV2.S in healthy adults. Participants in the trial were split at random into five groups of five each, receiving low-dose or high-dose Ad26.COV2.S once or twice, or else placebo on both occasions. Sequencing of the TCRbeta repertoire served to evaluate the specificity and breadth of SARS-CoV-2-reactive T cell receptors following Ad26.COV2.S vaccination. Blinding of investigators to trial group allocation was maintained during experiments and outcome assessment. Ad26.COV2.S was administered intramuscularly at a dose of 5x10^10 or 1x10^11 viral particles, either as one shot or as two shots given 56 days apart. The TCR-sequenced set comprised about 32 samples: some 20 Ad26.COV2.S vaccine recipients, 5 placebo recipients and 8 SARS-CoV-2 convalescent individuals. Broader findings and caveats from the paper: It was noted by the authors that total T cell responses may have been underestimated by the TCR breadth and depth analyses. Spike-specific TCR breadth was higher in Ad26.COV2.S recipients than in placebo recipients (P = 0.0014). Comparable non-spike TCR breadth was observed between vaccine and placebo recipients, consistent with only spike being contained in the vaccine. The study was not powered for comparison of responses between vaccine doses or regimens. After vaccination, spike-specific CD8+ and CD4+ T cell responses were reported to show substantial breadth.

The immunoSEQ Assay was used to sequence TCRbeta CDR3 regions. After extraction, genomic DNA underwent amplification by bias-controlled multiplex PCR, followed by high-throughput sequencing. The published analysis was carried out like this. To quantify the absolute abundance of every unique TCRbeta CDR3 region, sequences were collapsed and filtered. T cell fraction was estimated by normalizing TCRbeta template counts to usable DNA, which was measured by amplifying reference genes present in all nucleated cells. Repertoire TCRs were annotated as SARS-CoV-2-specific when V gene, CDR3 amino acid sequence and J gene were exactly matched to a known reactive TCR set. The reference SARS-CoV-2 TCR set came from MIRA and was filtered for enrichment in COVID-19-positive ImmuneCODE repertoires, removing public or cross-reactive TCRs. Drawing on the MIRA antigens, annotated TCRs were analysed further at the level of specific ORF or position within ORF. Breadth was defined as annotated unique rearrangements over total unique productive rearrangements; depth was the summed frequency of those rearrangements. Two-sided Wilcoxon rank-sum tests were used to compare TCR breadth between groups. This immuneACCESS table, as held by TCRdb, lists in-frame sequences with V and J called but not all clones. Of the missing ones, under half trace to an unresolved V gene in checked studies; the others have no known cause. The V and J calls and the clone size are those of that table, but D and trimming were determined from the DNA. The sample profile shows 350,000 to 400,000 clones; roughly nine tenths of them were found once. The ten largest clones take up around 3.4% of the sample.

With respect to this clone: The antigen it binds to is not known. No base quality information exists; no much larger clone differs at one position.

Looking up the germline V gene yields CDR1 SGHVS and CDR2 FNYEAQ. The cysteine opens and the phenylalanine closes a CDR3 of 15 amino acids. The kept DNA is CDR3 alone, 45 bases in frame from the first base. V loses 0 bases, J loses 3 bases, and the germline ends lie 9 bases apart. The sample's treatment or condition, from its label and the paper: some 19 received Ad26.COV2.S at low or high dose, single or two shots; about 5 received placebo; per-sample allocation not given. Repertoires of vaccine and placebo recipients were sequenced from samples taken on day 63 after the first injection. In Cohort 1b, some 25 adults aged 18-55 years were enrolled at a single site in Boston, USA, between 29 July and 7 August 2020. Ad26.COV2.S was a replication-incompetent adenovirus type 26 vector expressing a prefusion-stabilized SARS-CoV-2 spike protein from the original Wuhan strain.

This chain is built from TRBV7-6 and TRBJ1-3; the D gene is possibly TRBD1, with 5 bases matching. The receptor's source is a person between 18 and 65 years old who received the Ad26.COV2.S COVID-19 vaccine or a placebo. This material consisted of peripheral blood, taken in a trial of Ad26.COV2.S vaccine versus placebo. The CDR3 amino acid sequence is: CASSLAPGGGNTIYF. The bases read TGTGCCAGCAGCTTAGCCCCCGGGGGTGGAAACACCATATATTTT.